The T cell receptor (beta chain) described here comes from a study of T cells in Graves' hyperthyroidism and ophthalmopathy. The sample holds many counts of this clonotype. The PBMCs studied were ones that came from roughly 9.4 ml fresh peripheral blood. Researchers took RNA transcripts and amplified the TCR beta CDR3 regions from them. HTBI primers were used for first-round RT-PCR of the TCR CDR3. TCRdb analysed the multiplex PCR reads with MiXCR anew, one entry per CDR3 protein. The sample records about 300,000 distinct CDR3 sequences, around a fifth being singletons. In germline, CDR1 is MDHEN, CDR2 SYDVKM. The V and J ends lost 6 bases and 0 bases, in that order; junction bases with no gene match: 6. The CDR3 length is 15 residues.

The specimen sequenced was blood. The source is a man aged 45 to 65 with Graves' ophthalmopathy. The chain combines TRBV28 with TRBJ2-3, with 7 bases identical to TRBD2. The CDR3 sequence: CASSEPGGSTDTQYF. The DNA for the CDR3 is TGTGCCAGCAGCGAACCCGGGGGGAGCACAGATACGCAGTATTTT.